These T cell receptor beta chains were read from a single sample in a study of T-cell memory formation after mild COVID-19. TCRdb passed the 5' RACE reads through MiXCR, listing each CDR3 protein once. The data hold about 310,000 distinct CDR3 sequences, with 19% observed a single time. The source material was PBMCs or a T cell subset sorted from them (not recorded which). All receptors derive from a young man who had mild COVID-19 (a few samples of this study predate the infection). Cell type and time point are not known. CDR3s include the opening cysteine and the closing phenylalanine or tryptophan.

v_call cdr3_aa
TRBV4-3 CASSRGRLGTYNEQFF
TRBV10-3 CAITAGGTEAFF
TRBV5-5 CASSSRGTAGEKLFF
TRBV5-1 CASSLGTRPQGYTF
TRBV6-5 CASRRLAGGEQFF
TRBV7-9 CASSSTGWRETQYF
TRBV10-2 CASKGLANSYEQYF
TRBV12-3/TRBV12-4 CASSFGQFGYTF
TRBV2 CASSAQRGGQETQYF
TRBV4-3 CASSQETWGQGSF
TRBV9 CASSQGTGMNIQYF
TRBV20-1 CSARVQGKETQYF
TRBV12-3/TRBV12-4 CASSHGQAYEQYF
TRBV7-2 CASSSDGLFTDTQYF
TRBV20-1 CSGWRGYTGELFF
TRBV20-1 CSAGQAAGSPLHF
TRBV7-2 CASSPMSGGLGETQYF
TRBV12-3/TRBV12-4 CASRGQYSQPQHF
TRBV24-1 CATSEDRGQPQHF
TRBV28 CASSSSGGLFLAQYF
TRBV12-5 CASGMNTGELFF
TRBV7-9 CASSWEPGGPRELFF
TRBV9 CASSVIPGADTQYF
TRBV3-1 CASTPMQGAFYGYTF
TRBV11-2 CASSWSGTYRFF